This TCR beta chain emerged from a study of cytomegalovirus exposure and HLA in healthy donors. Findings and caveats of the study: The listing of about 150 TCR beta chains classed them as cytomegalovirus-associated.

The PCR ran on 60 Vbeta and 13 Jbeta primers. Some clones are missing from TCRdb's copy, which holds only in-frame ones; the method was immunoSEQ multiplex PCR. The sample includes tens of thousands of clones. Regarding this clone: Its antigen is unknown.

The CDR3 has 15 amino acids. CDR1 is LNHDA and CDR2 is SQIVND in the germline V gene (reference sequence). V was clipped by 10 bases and J by 0 bases; unmatched bases: 6. The origin of this receptor is a woman aged 55-69 years in good health and CMV-seropositive. This chain joins TRBV19 and TRBJ1-5, with TRBD1 matching 10 bases. The specimen sequenced was PBMCs. The CDR3 loop reads CATRQGATSNQPQHF. CDR3 bases: TGTGCCACCCGACAGGGGGCTACTAGCAATCAGCCCCAGCATTTT. Full variable domain (rest looked up from reference TRBV19 and TRBJ1-5): DGGITQSPKYLFRKEGQNVTLSCEQNLNHDAMYWYRQDPGQGLRLIYYSQIVNDFQKGDIAEGYSVSREKKESFPLTVTSAQKNPTAFYLCATRQGATSNQPQHFGDGTRLSIL.